This T cell receptor (beta chain) was sequenced for a study of metastatic and nonmetastatic thyroid tumors (dated by TCRdb to between 2020 and 2021). With regard to the full study: The researchers compared repertoires between peripheral blood samples and tumor or nodule tissue samples from patients with malignant or benign thyroid disease. Paper-wide results and their limitations: TCR beta diversity was reported as significantly higher in malignant tumors than in benign nodules, in both blood and tumor samples.

This clone has a count of ten or more. Its antigen target is currently unknown. Per-nucleotide qualities are absent, and no much larger clonotype sits a single base away. The CDR3 starts with the cysteine, ends with the phenylalanine, and has 17 residues. The DNA shown is the 51-base CDR3, in frame from base 1. CDR1 LNHNV and CDR2 YYDKDF were looked up in the germline V gene (reference sequence). V loses 1 base, J loses 7 bases, and the germline ends lie 20 bases apart. None of the patients had been given any treatment before thyroid surgery. Using T-cell receptor beta sequencing, the study looked back at clinical samples from patients collected from 2012 to 2018. Library method: PCR. For sequencing, an Illumina HiSeq 4000 was employed. High-throughput sequencing was used to profile the CDR3 region of the TCR beta-chain in every patient. In the original analysis: CDR3 differences across clinicopathological groups were used to build a classifier for discriminating distant-metastatic papillary thyroid cancer patients. Repertoire diversity was assessed with the Shannon index, and tumor-blood repertoire similarity with the Morisita-Horn index. TCRdb's own reprocessing of the public reads used fastp at Q25 and MiXCR and kept productive beta chains. The V and J calls and clone size are TCRdb's, not the authors'. For this sample the table gives about 60,000 clones, of which 15% to 20% were detected only once. Roughly a tenth of the sample comes from the top ten.

Sequenced input: blood. The receptor was isolated from a male donor with papillary thyroid cancer or a benign thyroid nodule (not recorded which). Some clones in this sample may be carry-over from other donors' samples. The V and J segments used are TRBV15 and TRBJ1-5; the D gene remains uncertain. The CDR3 loop reads CATSRVRDNYFGQPQHF. In nucleotide form, the sequence is TGTGCCACCAGCAGAGTCCGGGATAACTATTTTGGCCAGCCCCAGCATTTT. Reference TRBV15 and TRBJ1-5 genes cover what lies past the CDR3, so the full variable domain is DAMVIQNPRYQVTQFGKPVTLSCSQTLNHNVMYWYQQKSSQAPKLLFHYYDKDFNNEADTPDNFQSRRPNTSFCFLDIRSPGLGDTAMYLCATSRVRDNYFGQPQHFGDGTRLSIL.